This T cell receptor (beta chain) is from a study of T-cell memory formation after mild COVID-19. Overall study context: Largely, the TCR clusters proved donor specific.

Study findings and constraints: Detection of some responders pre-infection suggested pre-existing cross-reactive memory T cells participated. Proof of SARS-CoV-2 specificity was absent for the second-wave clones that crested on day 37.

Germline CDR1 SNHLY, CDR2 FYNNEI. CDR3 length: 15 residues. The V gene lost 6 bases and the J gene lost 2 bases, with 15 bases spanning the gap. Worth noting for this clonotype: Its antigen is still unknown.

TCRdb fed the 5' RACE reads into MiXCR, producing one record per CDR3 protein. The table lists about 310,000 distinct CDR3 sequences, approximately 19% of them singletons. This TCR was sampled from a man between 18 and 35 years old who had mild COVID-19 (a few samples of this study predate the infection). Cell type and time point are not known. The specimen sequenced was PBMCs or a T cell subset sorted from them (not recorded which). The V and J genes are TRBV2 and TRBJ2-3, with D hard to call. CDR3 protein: CASSRPGDITDTQYF. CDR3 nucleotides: TGTGCCAGCAGCCGACCTGGGGATATCACAGATACGCAGTATTTT.